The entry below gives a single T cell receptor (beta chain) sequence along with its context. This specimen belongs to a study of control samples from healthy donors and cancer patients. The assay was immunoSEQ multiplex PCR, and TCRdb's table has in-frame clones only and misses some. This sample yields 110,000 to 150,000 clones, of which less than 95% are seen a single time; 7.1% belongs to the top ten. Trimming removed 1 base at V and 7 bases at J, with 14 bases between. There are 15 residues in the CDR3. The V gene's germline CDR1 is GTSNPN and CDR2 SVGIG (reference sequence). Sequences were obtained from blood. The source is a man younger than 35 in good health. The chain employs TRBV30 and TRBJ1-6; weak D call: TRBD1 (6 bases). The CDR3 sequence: CAWSEGGLFNSPLHF. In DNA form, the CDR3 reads TGTGCCTGGAGTGAAGGGGGGCTTTTCAATTCACCCCTCCACTTT.